Listed below are T cell receptor beta chains from one sample, sequenced in a study of OX40 agonist ivuxolimab in advanced cancers. Produced via immunoSEQ multiplex PCR; TCRdb's table is partial and in-frame only. The repertoire holds 52,000 or so clones, with approximately 80% as singletons. Specimen: CD4+ or CD8+ T cells sorted from blood, collected in a trial of the OX40 agonist ivuxolimab. These receptors originate from an adult with an advanced solid tumor such as melanoma, head and neck, liver or kidney cancer. Both conserved end residues are part of each CDR3. The D gene is left open where the match is weak. The listing skips clone size in some rows; elsewhere it reads once, few, many or a size class.

. . TRBJ1-6 TRBV7-2 TGTGCCACTTCGCCGTCAGGGGCCCATTCACCCCTCCACTTT CATSPSGAHSPLHF
. . TRBJ2-2 TRBV7-3 TGTGCCAGCCGCTTTTGGCCGGGGACATTCAACACCGGGGAGCTGTTTTTT CASRFWPGTFNTGELFF
. . TRBJ1-4 TRBV6-5 TGTGCCAGCAGTGGGGTAGTTGAAAAACTGTTTTTT CASSGVVEKLFF
. . TRBJ1-1 TRBV5-1 TGCGCCAGCAGCTTGGCCGAGGGAGTATCTAACACTGAAGCTTTCTTT CASSLAEGVSNTEAFF
. . TRBJ1-2 TRBV20-1 TGCAGTGCTAAGTTTGTAGGCTACACCTTC CSAKFVGYTF
. . TRBJ1-3 TRBV18 TGTGCCAGCTCACCACCCTCCGGCTACTCTGGAAACACCATATATTTT CASSPPSGYSGNTIYF
. . TRBJ2-5 TRBV25-1 TGTGCCAGCAGTGGGTTCCCCCGGGAGTACCAAGAGACCCAGTACTTC CASSGFPREYQETQYF
. . TRBJ2-1 TRBV27 TGTGCCAGCAGGCTTACAGGTGACAATGAGCAGTTCTTC CASRLTGDNEQFF
. . TRBJ2-3 TRBV5-1 TGCGCCAGCAGCACCGGGGACGACTCCACGGGTACGCAGTATTTT CASSTGDDSTGTQYF
. . TRBJ1-1 TRBV6-5 TGTGCCAGCAGTTATGGTCCTATGGTGAACACTGAAGCTTTCTTT CASSYGPMVNTEAFF
TRBD2 once TRBJ2-1 TRBV9 TGTGCCAGCAGCGTAGGACCCAGCGGGGGGTTGGATGAGCAGTTCTTC CASSVGPSGGLDEQFF
TRBD1 . TRBJ1-1 TRBV11-2 TGTGCCAGCAGCAGAAGTAGACAGGGGGCCTGGAACACTGAAGCTTTCTTT CASSRSRQGAWNTEAFF
. . TRBJ1-1 TRBV7-2 TGTGCCAGCAGCGCACAGGGTGGGGCGCCGAACACTGAAGCTTTCTTT CASSAQGGAPNTEAFF
TRBD1 . TRBJ1-1 TRBV7-8 TGTGCCAGCAGCCGCGGACAGGGTGGGAACACTGAAGCTTTCTTT CASSRGQGGNTEAFF
. . TRBJ1-3 TRBV5-6 TGTGCCAGCAGCTTCGGTGGAAACACCATATATTTT CASSFGGNTIYF
TRBD2 . TRBJ2-5 TRBV5-3 TGTGCCAGCAGCTTTTCTAGCGGGGGTGAGACCCAGTACTTC CASSFSSGGETQYF
TRBD1 few TRBJ1-6 TRBV6-6 TGTGCCAGCAGCCCCCTCAAGGGGGCTAATTCACCCCTCCACTTT CASSPLKGANSPLHF
. . TRBJ1-5 TRBV19 TGTGCCAGTAGGGGGTGGGAGGGCAATCAGCCCCAGCATTTT CASRGWEGNQPQHF
TRBD1 . TRBJ1-5 TRBV2 TGTGCCAGCAGTGAATGGCAGGGGGTAGGTCAGCCCCAGCATTTT CASSEWQGVGQPQHF
. . TRBJ2-2 TRBV6-1 TGTGCCAGCAGTCTGAGGGGCGGGGAGCTGTTTTTT CASSLRGGELFF
. . TRBJ1-1 TRBV6-6 TGTGCCAGCAGCTCAGAGCTTCCCGGGCGGGCTTTCTTT CASSSELPGRAFF
. few TRBJ2-7 TRBV5-5 TGTGCCAGCAGCCTGACACGGGGCGAGCAGTACTTC CASSLTRGEQYF
TRBD1 . TRBJ2-1 TRBV5-4 TGTGCCAGCAGCTTTTTGGCCGGGACAGTCTACAATGAGCAGTTCTTC CASSFLAGTVYNEQFF
TRBD1 . TRBJ1-2 TRBV30 TGTGCCTGGAGCGCCCGGGACAGACGCTACACCTTC CAWSARDRRYTF
. . TRBJ2-3 TRBV5-1 TGCGCCAGCAGCTTGGTTTTAGGGAACACAGATACGCAGTATTTT CASSLVLGNTDTQYF
TRBD2 few TRBJ2-2 TRBV11-3 TGTGCCAGCAGCCAAATTAGCGGGAAGAACACCGGGGAGCTGTTTTTT CASSQISGKNTGELFF
. . TRBJ1-2 TRBV2 TGTGCCAGCACCCGAAGGGGGGACTATGGCTACACCTTC CASTRRGDYGYTF
. medium-sized TRBJ1-1 TRBV5-1 TGCGCCAGCAGCTTGCATAGTAACACTGAAGCTTTCTTT CASSLHSNTEAFF
. once TRBJ1-2 TRBV19 TGTGCCAGTAGTATAGGTGGACAGCAAGCTAACTATGGCTACACCTTC CASSIGGQQANYGYTF